The T cell receptor (beta chain) described here comes from a study of blood T cells in healthy people across ages. The study, taken as a whole, reports: Observed TCR beta diversity showed a strong correlation with the percentage of naive T cells as measured by flow cytometry. Across the age range, TCR beta diversity per million T cells fell in a roughly linear way. With unsorted PBMCs, a conclusive comparison of naive versus antigen-experienced cells was not possible.

This clonotype has only a few counts. The target antigen is unknown. The CDR3 spans 15 residues. The V gene's germline CDR1 is SEHNR and CDR2 FQNEAQ (reference sequence). V dropped 5 bases and J dropped 5 bases, with 16 bases sitting between them. Through a sample-barcoded 5' primer and a J-beta primer mix, a second PCR was run for roughly 6 to 11 cycles. TCRdb re-derived calls from the 5' RACE reads in MiXCR, one entry per CDR3 protein. This sample has more than 650,000 distinct CDR3 sequences, with roughly 53% found just once. The sequence was collected from a man aged 80 or over in good health. The rearrangement uses TRBV7-9 and TRBJ2-1; D remains unclear. The sequencing sample was made of blood. CDR3 in DNA: TGTGCCAGCAGCAAAACTCCGGGTGCCCACAATGAGCAGTTCTTC. This sequence encodes CASSKTPGAHNEQFF.